These T cell receptor beta chains were read from a single sample in a study of blood T cell repertoires in COVID-19. The protocol was immunoSEQ multiplex PCR, while the TCRdb copy is restricted to in-frame clones and leaves out a portion. This sample carries about 120,000 clones, approximately 85% of them seen once, and the ten largest clones take approximately 11%. The sequencing input was peripheral blood. Receptor source: an elderly man with acute or convalescent COVID-19. CDR3s include the opening cysteine and the closing phenylalanine or tryptophan. The D gene is left open where the match is weak. Only part of the rows carry a size: once, few, many, or a class if the clone is expanded.

V: TRBV5-1
size: -
D: TRBD2
J: TRBJ2-7
DNA: TGCGCCAGCAGTTCCATTTCCGGGACTAGCGGGCTTTCCTACGAGCAGTACTTC
CDR3: CASSSISGTSGLSYEQYF

V: TRBV5-4
size: -
D: TRBD1
J: TRBJ1-4
DNA: TGTGCCAGCAGCGCCGCCGGGACAGGGGATGAAAAACTGTTTTTT
CDR3: CASSAAGTGDEKLFF

V: TRBV6-5
size: -
D: TRBD1
J: TRBJ1-1
DNA: TGTGCCAGCAATCCTGACAGGGCTAACACTGAAGCTTTCTTT
CDR3: CASNPDRANTEAFF

V: TRBV10-2
size: -
D: TRBD2
J: TRBJ2-2
DNA: TGCGCCAGCAGTGAGTCGTTCTCGTCAGTATCGGGAGGCGGGGAGCTGTTTTTT
CDR3: CASSESFSSVSGGGELFF

V: TRBV24-1
size: -
D: TRBD1
J: TRBJ1-6
DNA: TGTGCCACCAGTGATGAAGACAGGGGGAAAAGTTCACCCCTCCACTTT
CDR3: CATSDEDRGKSSPLHF

V: TRBV6-5
size: -
D: -
J: TRBJ1-2
DNA: TGTGCCAGCAGCCTTAGGGCGGGGGATGGCTACACCTTC
CDR3: CASSLRAGDGYTF

V: TRBV11-2
size: -
D: TRBD1
J: TRBJ2-7
DNA: TGTGCCAGCAGCTGGGGACAGGGGAAGGGCGAGCAGTACTTC
CDR3: CASSWGQGKGEQYF

V: TRBV11-2
size: few
D: -
J: TRBJ2-1
DNA: TGTGCCAGCAGCTTAACAGTAAGCTCCTACAATGAGCAGTTCTTC
CDR3: CASSLTVSSYNEQFF

V: TRBV10-3
size: -
D: TRBD1
J: TRBJ1-5
DNA: TGTGCCATCAGTCAGGGGGAGGTCAGCAATCAGCCCCAGCATTTT
CDR3: CAISQGEVSNQPQHF

V: TRBV21-1
size: -
D: -
J: TRBJ2-7
DNA: TGTGCCAGCAGCAAAAAGCTGTACAGGTCAAGCTACGAGCAGTACTTC
CDR3: CASSKKLYRSSYEQYF

V: TRBV5-1
size: -
D: TRBD2
J: TRBJ2-1
DNA: TGCGCCAGCACCCGAGCGGGGCTGATTGAGCAGTTCTTC
CDR3: CASTRAGLIEQFF

V: TRBV24-1
size: -
D: -
J: TRBJ2-3
DNA: TGTGCCACCAGTGATCCTCTTAGCACAGATACGCAGTATTTT
CDR3: CATSDPLSTDTQYF

V: TRBV7-2
size: -
D: -
J: TRBJ2-7
DNA: TGTGCCAGCAGCGTCGCCTACGAGCAGTACTTC
CDR3: CASSVAYEQYF

V: TRBV2
size: few
D: -
J: TRBJ1-1
DNA: TGTGCCAGCAGCGGCCGGGAGGGGACTGAAGCTTTCTTT
CDR3: CASSGREGTEAFF

V: TRBV9
size: -
D: -
J: TRBJ2-2
DNA: TGTGCCAGCAGCGTAATCGGGAACACCGGGGAGCTGTTTTTT
CDR3: CASSVIGNTGELFF

V: TRBV2
size: once
D: -
J: TRBJ2-1
DNA: TGTGCCAGCACCCTATACAATGAGCAGTTCTTC
CDR3: CASTLYNEQFF

V: TRBV19
size: -
D: -
J: TRBJ1-4
DNA: TGTGCCAGTAGTGCGGGGGGCTTGGGAGAAAAACTGTTTTTT
CDR3: CASSAGGLGEKLFF

V: TRBV5-8
size: -
D: TRBD2
J: TRBJ2-7
DNA: TGTGCCAGCAGCTTACCCCTCCGTGAGGGGCGGGAGAAAGAGCAGTACTTC
CDR3: CASSLPLREGREKEQYF

V: TRBV6-5
size: -
D: TRBD1
J: TRBJ2-7
DNA: TGTGCCAGCAGTTACTGGGACAGGGGCTCCTACGAGCAGTACTTC
CDR3: CASSYWDRGSYEQYF

V: TRBV2
size: -
D: TRBD1
J: TRBJ2-3
DNA: TGTGCCAGCAACCGGGACAGGGCCAGAGATACGCAGTATTTT
CDR3: CASNRDRARDTQYF

V: TRBV19
size: -
D: TRBD1
J: TRBJ1-5
DNA: TGTGCCAGTAGTATAGGGCGACAGGGGTATCAGCCCCAGCATTTT
CDR3: CASSIGRQGYQPQHF

V: TRBV18
size: -
D: TRBD1
J: TRBJ2-7
DNA: TGTGCCAGCTCACCACCGGGACAGGGGTTTAACGAGCAGTACTTC
CDR3: CASSPPGQGFNEQYF

V: TRBV19
size: -
D: -
J: TRBJ2-7
DNA: TGTGCCACCACCTCTAGGACCTACGAGCAGTACTTC
CDR3: CATTSRTYEQYF

V: TRBV5-1
size: -
D: TRBD1
J: TRBJ1-2
DNA: TGCGCCAGCAGCGGGCAGGGGGCGCCCGTAGCCTATGGCTACACCTTC
CDR3: CASSGQGAPVAYGYTF

V: TRBV5-1
size: -
D: -
J: TRBJ1-2
DNA: TGCGCCAGCAGCTTGACCGAGGGTGGCTACACCTTC
CDR3: CASSLTEGGYTF

V: TRBV7-9
size: -
D: -
J: TRBJ2-3
DNA: TGTGCCAGCAGCTTAGCCCTGGAGGGCACAGATACGCAGTATTTT
CDR3: CASSLALEGTDTQYF

V: TRBV10-3
size: -
D: -
J: TRBJ1-4
DNA: TGTGCCATCAGTGACAGGGTAGAGGAAAAACTGTTTTTT
CDR3: CAISDRVEEKLFF

V: TRBV6-5
size: -
D: -
J: TRBJ1-6
DNA: TGTGCCAGCAGTTCAGGGGAGAGGACACCCCTCCACTTT
CDR3: CASSSGERTPLHF